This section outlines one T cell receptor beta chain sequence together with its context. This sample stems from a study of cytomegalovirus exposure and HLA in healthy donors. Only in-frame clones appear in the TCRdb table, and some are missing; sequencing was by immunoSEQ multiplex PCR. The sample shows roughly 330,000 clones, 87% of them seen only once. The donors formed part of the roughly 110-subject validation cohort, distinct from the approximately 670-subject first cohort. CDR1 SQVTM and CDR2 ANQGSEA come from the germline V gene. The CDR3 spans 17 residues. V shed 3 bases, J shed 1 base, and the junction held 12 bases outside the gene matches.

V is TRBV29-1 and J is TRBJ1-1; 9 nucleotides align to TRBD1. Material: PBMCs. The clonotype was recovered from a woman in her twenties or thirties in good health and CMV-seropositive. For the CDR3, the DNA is TGCAGCGTTGACTTCCCGGGACAGGGATTCTCGAACACTGAAGCTTTCTTT. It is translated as CSVDFPGQGFSNTEAFF.